This T cell receptor beta chain was obtained from a study of blood T cell repertoires in COVID-19. Study context: Samples came from the United States, Italy and Spain, spanning acute and convalescent COVID-19. The cDNA or gDNA used as material had been derived from T cells, B-cell-depleted T cells, or PBMCs.

With 2 bases removed from V and 4 bases from J, the gap between germline ends came to 24 bases. Germline-derived CDR1 and CDR2 are GTSNPN and SVGIG (reference sequence). This CDR3 is built from 18 residues. In the original analysis: Researchers report that nucleated cell counts were estimated from reference gene primer amplification. TCRdb keeps only in-frame clones here, not all; method: immunoSEQ multiplex PCR. The V and J calls and clone size were taken over from that table, and D and trimming were inferred from the DNA. Found here are 200,000 to 250,000 clones, about 88% of them singletons; the top ten hold less than 3%.

V gene TRBV30 combines with J gene TRBJ1-5; the D gene is possibly TRBD1 (6 bases). Sequences were obtained from peripheral blood. The sequence came from a woman in her sixties with acute or convalescent COVID-19. In nucleotides, the CDR3 is TGTGCCTGGAGTCCACCTACCCGTCGCACAGGGCGGAATCAGCCCCAGCATTTT. Translated, it gives CAWSPPTRRTGRNQPQHF.